A single sample gave rise to the 6 T cell receptor beta chains below, sequenced in a study of T cells after yellow fever vaccination (dated by TCRdb to the late 2010s). The treatment or condition label, as the study defines it: live attenuated yellow fever vaccine strain. Library construction relied on 5' RACE. TCRdb lists the instrument as Illumina NovaSeq 6000. TCRdb cleaned the public reads at Q25 with fastp, built clones with MiXCR and kept in-frame beta chains. CDR3 protein sequences are deduplicated, and each keeps its most common genes and DNA. This sample has around 300,000 distinct CDR3 sequences in its table, and 4.1% of those were observed once. 20% to 25% of the sample comes from the top ten. The input for sequencing was PBMCs, taken 5 days after the yellow fever booster vaccination. Receptors were obtained from a man younger than 35 who received the YFV17D yellow fever vaccine.

This clonotype has at least ten counts. The chain uses TRBV9 and TRBJ1-1; unclear D gene. The germline gives CDR1 SGDLS, CDR2 YYNGEE. V was trimmed by 0 bases and J by 2 bases, leaving 14 bases between them. This CDR3 spans 16 amino acids. CDR3 residues: CASSVASGALNTEAFF. The CDR3 nucleotides read TGTGCCAGCAGCGTAGCTAGCGGAGCTTTAAACACTGAAGCTTTCTTT.

V is TRBV15 and J is TRBJ2-1; the D call may be TRBD1 or TRBD2 (5 bases each). The CDR3 consists of 13 residues. Germline loops: CDR1 LNHNV, CDR2 YYDKDF (reference sequence). The V end lost 6 bases, the J end lost 5 bases, and 11 bases lay between the germline ends. The CDR3 region has the DNA TGTGCCACCAGACCGGGACCGCACAATGAGCAGTTCTTC. Protein product: CATRPGPHNEQFF. Combining the CDR3 with reference TRBV15 and TRBJ2-1 gives the whole variable domain DAMVIQNPRYQVTQFGKPVTLSCSQTLNHNVMYWYQQKSSQAPKLLFHYYDKDFNNEADTPDNFQSRRPNTSFCFLDIRSPGLGDTAMYLCATRPGPHNEQFFGPGTRLTVL.

This clonotype was detected only a few times. V usage is TRBV5-1 and J usage is TRBJ2-3; the D gene is possibly TRBD1 (6 bases). Germline CDR1 reads SGHRS; CDR2 reads YFSETQ. Trimming stripped 1 base from V and 6 bases from J, with 9 bases between. This CDR3 is 13 amino acids long. The CDR3 sequence is CASSLTGSDTQYF. The CDR3 DNA reads as TGCGCCAGCAGCTTGACAGGGAGCGATACGCAGTATTTT.

At least ten counts were recorded for this clonotype. V usage is TRBV6-6 and J usage is TRBJ1-6; D is possibly TRBD1 (5 bases). In germline, CDR1 is MNHNY, CDR2 SVGAGI (reference sequence). Trimming removed 5 bases at V and 9 bases at J, with 20 bases between. The CDR3 extends over 16 amino acids. This CDR3 is CASSGIVPGPSSPLHF. The CDR3 DNA sequence: TGTGCCAGCAGTGGGATCGTACCGGGACCCTCTTCACCCCTCCACTTT.

This clonotype was seen repeatedly, ten times or more. V gene TRBV29-1 combines with J gene TRBJ1-1; D ambiguous. CDR1 and CDR2 from the germline V gene are SQVTM and ANQGSEA. With 3 bases removed from V and 4 bases from J, the gap between germline ends came to 6 bases. The CDR3 spans 11 residues. CDR3 amino acids: CSVDPVTEAFF. The CDR3 bases are TGCAGCGTTGACCCGGTCACTGAAGCTTTCTTT.

CDR3 protein: CASRPRRLGVEQPQHF. The CDR3 DNA is TGTGCCAGCAGACCACGCAGGTTGGGGGTTGAGCAGCCCCAGCATTTT. The chain has TRBV19 and TRBJ1-5; TRBD1 is a possible D gene (5 bases). V was clipped by 9 bases and J by 7 bases, with 25 bases between them. The length of the CDR3 is 16 residues. Per germline, CDR1 LNHDA and CDR2 SQIVND (reference sequence).